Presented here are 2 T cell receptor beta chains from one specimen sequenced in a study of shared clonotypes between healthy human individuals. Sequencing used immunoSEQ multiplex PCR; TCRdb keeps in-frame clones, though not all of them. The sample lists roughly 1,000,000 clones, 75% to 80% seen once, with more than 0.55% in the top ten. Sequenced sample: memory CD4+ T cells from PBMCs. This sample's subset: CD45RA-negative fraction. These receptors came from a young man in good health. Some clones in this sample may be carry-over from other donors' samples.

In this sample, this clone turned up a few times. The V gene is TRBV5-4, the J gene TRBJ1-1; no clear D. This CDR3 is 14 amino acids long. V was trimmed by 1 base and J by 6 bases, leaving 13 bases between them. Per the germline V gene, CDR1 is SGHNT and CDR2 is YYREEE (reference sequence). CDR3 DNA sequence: TGTGCCAGCAGCTTGCAGAGTGGGCGACCTGAAGCTTTCTTT. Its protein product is CASSLQSGRPEAFF.

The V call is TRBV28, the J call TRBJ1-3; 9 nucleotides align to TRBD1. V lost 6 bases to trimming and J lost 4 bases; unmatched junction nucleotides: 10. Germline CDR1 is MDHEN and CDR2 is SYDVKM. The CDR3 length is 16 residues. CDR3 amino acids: CASRWGQGGFGNTIYF. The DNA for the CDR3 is TGTGCCAGCAGGTGGGGACAGGGAGGATTCGGAAACACCATATATTTT.